The clone carrying this T cell receptor (beta chain) was detected ten times or more. Its antigen is undetermined. The V end lost 0 bases, the J end lost 0 bases, and 6 bases lay between the germline ends. This CDR3 has 14 residues. CDR1 is SGHAT, CDR2 FQNNGV, per germline. This specimen comes from a study of CD8+CD57+ T cells in acquired aplastic anemia. Study-level background: Sorted CD4+ plus CD8+ cells gave DNA averaging around 3 ug.

Patients included in sequencing had previously demonstrated CD8+CD57+ cell expansion by flow cytometry. The diagnosis in all patients was severe acquired aplastic anemia. At blood sampling, none of the patients had yet received therapy. General study points: Between the patient and control groups, CD8+ Simpson's diversity did not differ significantly.

Genomic DNA, serving as template, underwent TCR beta VDJ and CDR3 profiling. TCRdb fed the reads into MiXCR, producing one record per CDR3 protein. The repertoire has 200,000 to 250,000 distinct CDR3 sequences, around 46% of them found once; the top ten carry over 7.5%. Source material: sorted CD4+, CD8+, or CD8+CD57+ T cells (not recorded which) from PBMCs. This chain connects TRBV11-2 to TRBJ2-7; no firm D call. This TCR derives from a human donor with aplastic anemia. CDR3 in amino acids: CASSLELFSYEQYF. The CDR3, as DNA: TGTGCCAGCAGCTTAGAGTTGTTCTCCTACGAGCAGTACTTC.